These 9 T cell receptor beta chains originate from one sample sequenced in a study of T cells after yellow fever vaccination. TCRdb passed the 5' RACE reads through MiXCR, listing each CDR3 protein once. This table has 400,000 or so distinct CDR3 sequences, approximately 18% appearing once. Here the sequenced sample was PBMCs, taken before the yellow fever booster vaccination. These receptors originate from a man younger than 35 who received the YFV17D yellow fever vaccine.

V gene TRBV4-1 combines with J gene TRBJ2-5; 15 positions agree with TRBD2. Losses at the gene ends were 4 bases for V and 5 bases for J; bases not matched to a gene: 5. The CDR3 spans 16 residues. Germline CDR1 reads MGHRA; CDR2 reads YSYEKL. DNA for the CDR3: TGCGCCAGCAGCCCCTGGACTAGCGGGGGGGCGGAGACCCAGTACTTC. Protein product: CASSPWTSGGAETQYF.

V and J are TRBV4-1 and TRBJ2-3; 8 nucleotides align to TRBD2. Germline-derived CDR1 and CDR2 are MGHRA and YSYEKL. V dropped 0 bases and J dropped 4; count of bases not matched to a gene: 3. The CDR3 has 15 amino acids. The CDR3 nucleotides read TGCGCCAGCAGCCAAGATCCCGGGAGGGCAGATACGCAGTATTTT. It specifies CASSQDPGRADTQYF.

The CDR3 region is CASSLVLSGDHRDTQYF. The CDR3 DNA reads as TGTGCCAGCAGCTTAGTTCTTAGCGGGGACCATCGGGATACGCAGTATTTT. The chain links TRBV7-9 to TRBJ2-3, with TRBD2 identical over 8 bases. V shed 1 base and J 6 bases; nucleotides not matched to a gene: 12. Germline lookup yields CDR1 SEHNR and CDR2 FQNEAQ (reference sequence). The CDR3 is 17 residues long.

This clonotype showed up just a few times. The V call is TRBV7-2, the J call TRBJ1-1; D is unresolved. Germline CDR1 and CDR2: SGHTA and FQGNSA. V was pared by 5 bases and J by 3 bases, with 10 bases between. This CDR3 comprises 13 residues. For the CDR3, the DNA is TGTGCCAGCAGCCCAGCAGTTTACACTGAAGCTTTCTTT. It translates to CASSPAVYTEAFF.

The CDR3 bases are TGTGCCAGCAGTCTACAGGGGCGATCCTATGGCTACACCTTC. It yields the protein CASSLQGRSYGYTF. This sequence joins TRBV6-1 and TRBJ1-2; 7 positions agree with TRBD1. From germline, CDR1 is MNHNS and CDR2 SASEGT. With V trimmed by 5 bases and J by 4 bases, 7 bases remained unmatched. The CDR3 totals 14 residues.

This clonotype was observed a handful of times. V gene TRBV4-3 combines with J gene TRBJ2-1, with TRBD2 matching over 9 bases. Trimming cost V 3 bases and J 2 bases; bases outside gene matches: 5. The CDR3 is 16 residues long. Germline CDR1 and CDR2: LGHNA and YSLEER. CDR3 residues: CASSHGAGGPYNEQFF. In nucleotides, the CDR3 is TGCGCCAGCAGCCACGGGGCGGGGGGGCCCTACAATGAGCAGTTCTTC.

This clonotype has only a few counts. The chain joins TRBV6-5 to TRBJ2-5; D is unresolved. The CDR3 runs 14 residues. CDR1 and CDR2 (germline): MNHEY, SVGAGI. V was cut by 0 bases and J by 4 bases, with 9 bases left in between. CDR3 amino acids: CASSYSRVIETQYF. The DNA of the CDR3 is TGTGCCAGCAGTTACTCTCGGGTAATAGAGACCCAGTACTTC.

The gene calls are TRBV20-1 and TRBJ2-7; 7 bases are a match to TRBD2. The CDR3 sequence is 15 residues long. The J segment lost 0 bases and the V segment lost 6 bases, leaving 11 bases of the junction unmatched. The germline gives CDR1 DFQATT, CDR2 SNEGSKA (reference sequence). CDR3 sequence (DNA): TGCAGTGCCGAGCGAGGGACTATCGGCTCCTACGAGCAGTACTTC. It translates to CSAERGTIGSYEQYF.

In its sample, this clonotype was seen a few times. The rearrangement uses TRBV9 and TRBJ1-1, with 7 nucleotides matching TRBD1. There are 19 residues in the CDR3. The germline gives CDR1 SGDLS, CDR2 YYNGEE. Trimming at V came to 3 bases and at J to 0 bases, leaving 17 bases not matched to a gene. CDR3 bases: TGTGCCAGCAGCGCAAGGGACAGCAGAAATCCTCCTATGAACACTGAAGCTTTCTTT. Amino acid sequence: CASSARDSRNPPMNTEAFF.